This T cell receptor (beta chain) was sequenced in a study of T cell changes during pregnancy in multiple sclerosis (dated by TCRdb to the late 2010s). Background on the whole study: The study examined how the T cell repertoire changed over the course of pregnancy in women with multiple sclerosis.

To note about this clone: Its antigen is still unknown. Base qualities are not provided; no much larger clone lies one nucleotide away.

The library relied on the immunoSEQ multiplex PCR assay. TCRdb holds this immuneACCESS table with in-frame rearrangements only. Some clones are missing; in checked studies, unresolved V genes explain under half, and the rest has no known cause. In this sample the table shows 60,000 to 85,000 clones, roughly 92% of which occur a single time. The ten biggest clones cover roughly 3.6% of the sample. The material was peripheral blood, obtained after pregnancy. The receptor's source is a female donor in good health, enrolled as a control in a pregnancy study.

The nucleotide sequence reads TGTGCCAGCAGCGTAGAATTTGGGACAGGGGTTGAAAAACTGTTTTTT. Its translation is CASSVEFGTGVEKLFF. The V gene is TRBV9 and the J gene is TRBJ1-4, and 10 junction bases match TRBD1. The CDR1 and CDR2 encoded by the germline V gene are SGDLS and YYNGEE. The CDR3 measures 16 amino acids from cysteine to phenylalanine. Kept here is only the CDR3 DNA, which spans 48 bases and is read in frame from base 1. For this chain, trimming is 0 bases at the V end and 7 bases at the J end, and the number of junction bases without a gene match is 6.